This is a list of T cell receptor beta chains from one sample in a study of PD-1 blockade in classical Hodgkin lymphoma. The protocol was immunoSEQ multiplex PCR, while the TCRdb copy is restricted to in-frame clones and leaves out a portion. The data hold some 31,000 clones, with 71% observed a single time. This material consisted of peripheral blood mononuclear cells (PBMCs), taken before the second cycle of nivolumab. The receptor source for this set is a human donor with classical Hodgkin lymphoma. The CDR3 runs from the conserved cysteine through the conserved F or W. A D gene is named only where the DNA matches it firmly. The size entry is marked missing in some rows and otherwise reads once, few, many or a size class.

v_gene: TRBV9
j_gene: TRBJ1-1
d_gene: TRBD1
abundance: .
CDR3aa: CASSPYSTGMGTEAFF
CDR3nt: TGTGCCAGCAGCCCCTATTCGACAGGGATGGGGACTGAAGCTTTCTTT

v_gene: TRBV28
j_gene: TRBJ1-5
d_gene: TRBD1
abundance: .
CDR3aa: CASSLGTDSNQPQHF
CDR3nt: TGTGCCAGCAGCCTCGGGACAGATAGCAATCAGCCCCAGCATTTT

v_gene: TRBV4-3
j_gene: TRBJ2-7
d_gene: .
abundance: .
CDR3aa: CASSQDFLGTSSYEQYF
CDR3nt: TGCGCCAGCAGCCAAGACTTTTTAGGGACCTCCTCCTACGAGCAGTACTTC

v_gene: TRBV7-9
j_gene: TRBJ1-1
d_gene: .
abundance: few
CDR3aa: CASRPTGFTEAFF
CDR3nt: TGTGCCAGCAGACCGACAGGATTCACTGAAGCTTTCTTT

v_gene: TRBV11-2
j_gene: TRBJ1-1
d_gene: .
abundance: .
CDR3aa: CASSLGQGRSPGTEAFF
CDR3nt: TGTGCCAGCAGCTTAGGGCAGGGGAGAAGTCCGGGTACTGAAGCTTTCTTT

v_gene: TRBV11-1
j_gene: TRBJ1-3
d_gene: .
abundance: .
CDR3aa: CASSLGGTDSGNTIYF
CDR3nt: TGTGCCAGCAGCTTAGGGGGTACTGACTCTGGAAACACCATATATTTT

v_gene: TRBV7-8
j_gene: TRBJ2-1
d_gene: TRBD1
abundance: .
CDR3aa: CASSFGPQTGALSSYNEQFF
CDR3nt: TGTGCCAGCAGCTTTGGCCCCCAGACAGGGGCCCTGAGCTCCTACAATGAGCAGTTCTTC

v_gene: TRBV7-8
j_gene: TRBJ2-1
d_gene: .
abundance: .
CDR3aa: CASSSGYGRANEQFF
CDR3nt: TGTGCCAGCAGCTCTGGGTACGGCAGGGCCAATGAGCAGTTCTTC

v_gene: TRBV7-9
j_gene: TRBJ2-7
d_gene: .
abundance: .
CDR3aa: CASSLSRGTEQYF
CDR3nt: TGTGCCAGCAGCTTAAGCCGGGGTACCGAGCAGTACTTC

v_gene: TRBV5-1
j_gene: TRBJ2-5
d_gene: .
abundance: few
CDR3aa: CASTSGDQETQYF
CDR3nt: TGCGCCAGCACCTCAGGGGACCAAGAGACCCAGTACTTC

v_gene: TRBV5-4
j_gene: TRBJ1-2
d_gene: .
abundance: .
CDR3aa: CASSFSGNGYTF
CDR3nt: TGTGCCAGCAGCTTTTCGGGAAATGGCTACACCTTC

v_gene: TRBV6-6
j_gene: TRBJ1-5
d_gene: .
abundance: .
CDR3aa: CASRFLREGPQHF
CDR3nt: TGTGCCAGCAGATTCCTCAGGGAGGGGCCCCAGCATTTT

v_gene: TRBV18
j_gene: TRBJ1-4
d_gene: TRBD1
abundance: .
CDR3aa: CASSPTISTGNTNEKLFF
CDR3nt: TGTGCCAGCTCCCCTACCATATCGACAGGGAATACTAATGAAAAACTGTTTTTT

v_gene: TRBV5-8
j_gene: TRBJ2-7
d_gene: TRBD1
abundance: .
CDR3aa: CASSPFGQGNEQYF
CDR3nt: TGTGCCAGCAGCCCGTTCGGACAGGGGAACGAGCAGTACTTC

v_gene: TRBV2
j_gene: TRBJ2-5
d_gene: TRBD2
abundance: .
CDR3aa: CASTTGTRGTQYF
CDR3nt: TGTGCCAGCACAACCGGGACTAGAGGGACCCAGTACTTC

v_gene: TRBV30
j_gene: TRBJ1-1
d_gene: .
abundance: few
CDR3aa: CAWVPYVTGQVVAFF
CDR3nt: TGTGCCTGGGTTCCGTACGTGACAGGTCAGGTCGTAGCTTTCTTT

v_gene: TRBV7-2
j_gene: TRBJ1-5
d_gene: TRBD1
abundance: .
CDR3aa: CASSTDRGRQPQHF
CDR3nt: TGTGCCAGCAGCACCGACAGGGGTAGACAGCCCCAGCATTTT

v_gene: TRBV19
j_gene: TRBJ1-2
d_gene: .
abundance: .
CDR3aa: CASKIAYGYTF
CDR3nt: TGTGCCAGTAAGATCGCCTATGGCTACACCTTC

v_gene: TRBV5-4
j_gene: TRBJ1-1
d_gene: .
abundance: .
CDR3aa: CASSRELNTEAFF
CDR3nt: TGTGCCAGCAGCCGTGAACTGAACACTGAAGCTTTCTTT

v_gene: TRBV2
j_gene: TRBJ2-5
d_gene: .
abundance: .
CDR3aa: CASSPEEHQETQYF
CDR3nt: TGTGCCAGCAGTCCTGAGGAACACCAAGAGACCCAGTACTTC

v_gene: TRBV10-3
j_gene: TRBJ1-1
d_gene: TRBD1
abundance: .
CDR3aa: CAIRPGGDRNTEAFF
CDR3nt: TGTGCCATCCGGCCAGGGGGTGATCGGAACACTGAAGCTTTCTTT

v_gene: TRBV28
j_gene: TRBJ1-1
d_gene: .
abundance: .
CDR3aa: CASSLGGTETEAFF
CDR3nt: TGTGCCAGCAGTTTGGGGGGGACGGAGACTGAAGCTTTCTTT

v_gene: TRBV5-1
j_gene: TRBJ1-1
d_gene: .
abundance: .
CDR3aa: CASSSDMGGEAFF
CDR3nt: TGCGCCAGCAGCTCCGATATGGGAGGGGAAGCTTTCTTT

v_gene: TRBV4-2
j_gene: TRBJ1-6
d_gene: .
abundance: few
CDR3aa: CASSQEGGVRNSPLHF
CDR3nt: TGTGCCAGCAGCCAAGAAGGAGGGGTAAGGAATTCACCCCTCCACTTT

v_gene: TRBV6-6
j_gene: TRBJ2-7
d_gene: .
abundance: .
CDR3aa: CASRRGAAPFNEQYF
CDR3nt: TGTGCCAGTCGGAGGGGGGCAGCCCCCTTCAACGAGCAGTACTTC

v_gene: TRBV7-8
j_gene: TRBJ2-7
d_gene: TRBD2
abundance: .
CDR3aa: CASSQGLASYEQYF
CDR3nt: TGTGCCAGCAGCCAGGGACTAGCCTCCTACGAGCAGTACTTC

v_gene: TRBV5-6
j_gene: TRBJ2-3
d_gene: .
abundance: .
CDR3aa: CASSPDLAADTQYF
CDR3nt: TGTGCCAGCAGCCCCGACCTAGCTGCAGATACGCAGTATTTT

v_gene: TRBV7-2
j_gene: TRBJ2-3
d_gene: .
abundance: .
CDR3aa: CASSLSRSVSYTDTQYF
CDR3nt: TGTGCCAGCAGCTTATCAAGGAGCGTGTCGTACACAGATACGCAGTATTTT

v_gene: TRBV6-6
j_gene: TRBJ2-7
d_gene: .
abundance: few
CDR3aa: CASSYTNEQYF
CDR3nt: TGTGCCAGCAGTTACACGAACGAGCAGTACTTC

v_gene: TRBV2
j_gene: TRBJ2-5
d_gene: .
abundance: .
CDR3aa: CASILARRGQETQYF
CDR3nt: TGTGCCAGCATCCTTGCTCGACGGGGTCAAGAGACCCAGTACTTC

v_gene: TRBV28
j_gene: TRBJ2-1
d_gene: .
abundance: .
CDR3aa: CASSPIEGREAYNEQFF
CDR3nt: TGTGCCAGCAGTCCTATCGAGGGGCGGGAAGCCTACAATGAGCAGTTCTTC

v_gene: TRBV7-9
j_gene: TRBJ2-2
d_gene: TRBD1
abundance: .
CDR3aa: CASSHGTGANTGELFF
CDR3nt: TGTGCCAGCAGCCACGGGACAGGGGCGAACACCGGGGAGCTGTTTTTT

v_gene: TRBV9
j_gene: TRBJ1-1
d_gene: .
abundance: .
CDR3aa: CASSFGQGTEAFF
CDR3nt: TGTGCCAGCAGCTTCGGCCAGGGGACTGAAGCTTTCTTT

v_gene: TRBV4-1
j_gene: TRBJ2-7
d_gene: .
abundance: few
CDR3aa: CASSQDGDSSYEQYF
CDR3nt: TGCGCCAGCAGCCAAGACGGCGACAGCTCCTACGAGCAGTACTTC

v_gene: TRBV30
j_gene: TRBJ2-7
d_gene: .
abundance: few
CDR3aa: CAWKGFGSYEQYF
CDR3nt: TGTGCCTGGAAAGGGTTTGGGTCCTACGAGCAGTACTTC

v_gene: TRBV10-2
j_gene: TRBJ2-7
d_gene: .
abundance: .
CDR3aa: CASSELGEQYF
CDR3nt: TGCGCCAGCAGTGAGTTGGGGGAGCAGTACTTC

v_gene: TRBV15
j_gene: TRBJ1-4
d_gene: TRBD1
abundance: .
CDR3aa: CATSSARQGGEKLFF
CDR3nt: TGTGCCACCAGCAGTGCGAGACAGGGTGGTGAAAAACTGTTTTTT

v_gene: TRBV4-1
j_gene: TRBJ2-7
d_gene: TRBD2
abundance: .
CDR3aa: CASSLGGDEQYF
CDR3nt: TGCGCCAGCAGTTTGGGGGGGGACGAGCAGTACTTC

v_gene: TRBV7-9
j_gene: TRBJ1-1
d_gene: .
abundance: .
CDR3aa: CASNPENTEAFF
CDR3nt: TGTGCCAGCAACCCAGAAAACACTGAAGCTTTCTTT

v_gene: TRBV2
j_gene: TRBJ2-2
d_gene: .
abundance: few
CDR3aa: CASKLEVELFF
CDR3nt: TGTGCCAGCAAACTAGAAGTGGAGCTGTTTTTT

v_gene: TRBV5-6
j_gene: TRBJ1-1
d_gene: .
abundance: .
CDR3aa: CASSLGLNRNTEAFF
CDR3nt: TGTGCCAGCAGCTTGGGTCTGAACAGGAACACTGAAGCTTTCTTT

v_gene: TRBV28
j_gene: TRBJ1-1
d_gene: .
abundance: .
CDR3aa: CASITGPNTEAFF
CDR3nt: TGTGCCAGCATTACCGGTCCTAACACTGAAGCTTTCTTT

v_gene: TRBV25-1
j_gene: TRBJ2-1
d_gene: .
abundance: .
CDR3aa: CATRTVYNEQFF
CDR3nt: TGTGCCACGAGGACGGTTTACAATGAGCAGTTCTTC

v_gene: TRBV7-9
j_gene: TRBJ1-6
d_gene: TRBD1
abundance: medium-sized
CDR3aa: CASSLAGTGGSPLHF
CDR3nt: TGTGCCAGCAGCTTAGCGGGGACAGGGGGGTCACCCCTCCACTTT

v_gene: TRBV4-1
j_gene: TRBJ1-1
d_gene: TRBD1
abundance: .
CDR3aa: CASSQDRDRPRNTEAFF
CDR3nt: TGCGCCAGCAGCCAAGACCGGGACAGGCCTAGAAACACTGAAGCTTTCTTT

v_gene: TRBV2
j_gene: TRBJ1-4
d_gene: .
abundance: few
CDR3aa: CASFARLENEKLFF
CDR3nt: TGTGCCAGCTTTGCCCGACTGGAAAATGAAAAACTGTTTTTT